This is a list of T cell receptor beta chains from one sample in a study of cytomegalovirus exposure and HLA in healthy donors. Profiled with immunoSEQ multiplex PCR; TCRdb holds only in-frame clones, not every one. Of approximately 69,000 clones detected, approximately 80% appear once; the ten largest clones hold 2.5% to 3.5%. The sequencing input was PBMCs. The receptors were gathered from a young man in good health and CMV-seronegative. CDR3s include the opening cysteine and the closing phenylalanine or tryptophan. D genes are given only for firm matches. The size of a clone is reported for some rows only, either as once, few or many, or as a class for expanded clones.

v_call	d_call	j_call	clone_size	cdr3_aa	cdr3_nt
TRBV4-2	TRBD1	TRBJ1-6	.	CASSQEPRQGGMALHF	TGTGCCAGCAGCCAAGAACCAAGACAGGGCGGCATGGCCCTCCACTTT
TRBV10-2	.	TRBJ1-4	few	CASSEVTGEKLFF	TGCGCCAGCAGTGAGGTTACCGGTGAAAAACTGTTTTTT
TRBV28	TRBD2	TRBJ2-2	.	CASSLRLAGLTRRSTGELFF	TGTGCCAGCAGTTTAAGACTAGCGGGGTTAACCCGAAGATCCACCGGGGAGCTGTTTTTT
TRBV10-1	TRBD1	TRBJ1-1	few	CASSESTGGTEAFF	TGCGCCAGCAGTGAGTCGACAGGGGGTACTGAAGCTTTCTTT
TRBV28	TRBD1	TRBJ1-5	.	CASSQDRADQPQHF	TGTGCCAGCAGCCAAGACAGGGCAGATCAGCCCCAGCATTTT
TRBV9	TRBD2	TRBJ2-3	.	CASSESLAGGTDTQYF	TGTGCCAGCAGCGAATCACTAGCGGGGGGAACAGATACGCAGTATTTT
TRBV19	.	TRBJ1-4	.	CASSIDRQGEKLFF	TGTGCCAGTAGTATAGATCGCCAGGGAGAAAAACTGTTTTTT
TRBV27	.	TRBJ1-4	.	CASGPIWGGGEKLFF	TGTGCCAGCGGGCCTATTTGGGGGGGCGGTGAAAAACTGTTTTTT
TRBV18	.	TRBJ2-7	.	CASSPLQGDYEQYF	TGTGCCAGCTCACCACTACAGGGTGACTACGAGCAGTACTTC
TRBV5-1	TRBD1	TRBJ2-7	.	CASSFQGTGAYEQYF	TGCGCCAGCAGCTTCCAGGGGACAGGAGCCTACGAGCAGTACTTC
TRBV15	TRBD2	TRBJ2-1	.	CATSRGTSGGDEQFF	TGTGCCACCAGCAGGGGGACTAGCGGGGGCGATGAGCAGTTCTTC
TRBV28	.	TRBJ1-1	few	CASSPYAAEAFF	TGTGCCAGCAGCCCTTACGCAGCTGAAGCTTTCTTT
TRBV4-3	TRBD2	TRBJ2-1	.	CASSRGQRGDEQFF	TGCGCCAGCAGCCGAGGCCAGCGGGGGGATGAGCAGTTCTTC
TRBV28	TRBD2	TRBJ2-7	.	CASNRGGLVGSYEQYF	TGTGCCAGCAACCGGGGGGGATTAGTCGGCTCCTACGAGCAGTACTTC
TRBV7-2	.	TRBJ2-3	.	CASSLGGGRAKDTQYF	TGTGCCAGCAGCTTAGGTGGGGGCAGGGCTAAAGATACGCAGTATTTT
TRBV29-1	.	TRBJ1-6	.	CSAGNWNSPLHF	TGCAGCGCGGGTAATTGGAATTCACCCCTCCACTTT
TRBV29-1	.	TRBJ2-7	few	CSVGEVYEQYF	TGCAGCGTTGGGGAGGTATACGAGCAGTACTTC
TRBV6-5	.	TRBJ1-6	.	CASSESTEGLVLHF	TGTGCCAGCAGTGAAAGTACAGAAGGATTGGTCCTCCACTTT
TRBV4-2	.	TRBJ1-2	.	CASSQDRSQGRYGYTF	TGTGCCAGCAGCCAAGATAGATCCCAGGGGCGGTATGGCTACACCTTC
TRBV9	TRBD1	TRBJ2-7	.	CASSAGQIYEQYF	TGTGCCAGCAGCGCGGGACAGATCTACGAGCAGTACTTC
TRBV15	.	TRBJ2-1	.	CATSRAGAIDEQFF	TGTGCCACCAGCAGAGCCGGAGCGATCGATGAGCAGTTCTTC
TRBV6-1	.	TRBJ2-7	.	CASSEPLGEQYF	TGTGCCAGCAGTGAACCCCTCGGGGAGCAGTACTTC
TRBV5-5	.	TRBJ2-2	.	CASSLVPDRNTGELFF	TGTGCCAGCAGCTTGGTTCCGGACAGAAACACCGGGGAGCTGTTTTTT
TRBV19	TRBD1	TRBJ2-3	.	CASSIEGTAFTDTQYF	TGTGCCAGTAGTATAGAGGGGACAGCCTTCACAGATACGCAGTATTTT
TRBV9	.	TRBJ1-1	.	CASSRPPGGAFF	TGTGCCAGCAGCCGACCACCGGGTGGAGCTTTCTTT
TRBV6-1	TRBD1	TRBJ2-4	few	CASSRVGTGEDIQYF	TGTGCCAGCAGTAGGGTCGGGACAGGGGAGGACATTCAGTACTTC
TRBV19	TRBD1	TRBJ1-4	.	CATHMGGQGTEKLFF	TGTGCCACCCACATGGGGGGACAGGGTACTGAAAAACTGTTTTTT
TRBV10-3	.	TRBJ1-2	.	CAISVDTNYGYTF	TGTGCCATCAGTGTGGACACTAACTATGGCTACACCTTC
TRBV6-5	TRBD1	TRBJ1-4	.	CASSADRGVVEKLFF	TGTGCCAGCAGTGCCGACAGGGGGGTAGTTGAAAAACTGTTTTTT
TRBV18	.	TRBJ2-5	few	CASSQGLETQYF	TGTGCCAGCTCCCAAGGACTCGAGACCCAGTACTTC
TRBV5-5	TRBD1	TRBJ1-4	.	CASSLAGQTNNEKLFF	TGTGCCAGCAGCTTGGCGGGACAGACCAATAATGAAAAACTGTTTTTT
TRBV6-6	TRBD1	TRBJ2-7	.	CASTDGTGGNYEQYF	TGTGCCAGCACCGACGGCACAGGGGGCAACTACGAGCAGTACTTC
TRBV2	TRBD2	TRBJ2-3	.	CASNGGGYYTDTQYF	TGTGCCAGCAATGGCGGGGGGTACTACACAGATACGCAGTATTTT
TRBV5-6	.	TRBJ1-2	.	CASSLGQPNYGYTF	TGTGCCAGCAGCTTGGGACAGCCTAACTATGGCTACACCTTC
TRBV19	TRBD1	TRBJ2-2	once	CASSNYGQGGTGELFF	TGTGCCAGTAGTAACTACGGACAGGGGGGTACCGGGGAGCTGTTTTTT
TRBV5-4	.	TRBJ2-3	.	CASSSGRPSTDTQYF	TGTGCCAGCAGTAGCGGACGGCCAAGCACAGATACGCAGTATTTT
TRBV5-1	TRBD1	TRBJ1-3	.	CASSLIGTGDGNTIYF	TGCGCCAGCAGCTTGATAGGGACAGGGGATGGAAACACCATATATTTT
TRBV27	TRBD1	TRBJ2-1	.	CASSLGQGDNEQFF	TGTGCCAGCAGTTTGGGACAGGGTGACAATGAGCAGTTCTTC
TRBV19	.	TRBJ1-3	.	CASSIAPWTARNTTYF	TGTGCCAGTAGTATAGCTCCCTGGACAGCCAGAAACACCACATATTTT
TRBV7-2	.	TRBJ1-6	.	CASSLSQAYNSPLHF	TGTGCCAGCAGCTTAAGCCAGGCCTATAATTCACCCCTCCACTTT
TRBV18	.	TRBJ2-5	.	CASSLNGVFSETQYF	TGTGCCAGCTCCCTGAACGGGGTGTTCTCGGAGACCCAGTACTTC
TRBV28	.	TRBJ2-2	.	CASSLRGLGTGELFF	TGTGCCAGCAGTTTGCGGGGGCTAGGGACCGGGGAGCTGTTTTTT
TRBV28	TRBD1	TRBJ2-5	.	CASSFGQGEQETQYF	TGTGCCAGCAGTTTCGGACAGGGGGAGCAAGAGACCCAGTACTTC
TRBV6-5	TRBD1	TRBJ2-3	.	CASSYGTGSDTQYF	TGTGCCAGCAGTTACGGGACAGGGAGCGATACGCAGTATTTT
TRBV7-8	.	TRBJ2-3	.	CASSFERSNTQYF	TGTGCCAGCAGCTTCGAGCGGAGTAATACGCAGTATTTT
TRBV2	TRBD1	TRBJ1-1	once	CASRRQGVNTEAFF	TGTGCCAGCAGACGACAGGGAGTGAACACTGAAGCTTTCTTT
TRBV4-2	TRBD1	TRBJ1-6	.	CASSHSGTAGSPLHF	TGTGCCAGCAGCCATTCCGGGACAGCGGGCTCACCCCTCCACTTT
TRBV5-1	.	TRBJ1-6	few	CASSPEEWSSYNSPLHF	TGCGCCAGCAGCCCGGAGGAATGGAGCTCCTATAATTCACCCCTCCACTTT
TRBV2	.	TRBJ2-1	.	CASRAQGFAYNEQFF	TGTGCCAGCAGAGCTCAGGGCTTTGCCTACAATGAGCAGTTCTTC
TRBV4-3	.	TRBJ2-1	medium-sized	CASSPLRLAERRNEQFF	TGCGCCAGCAGCCCTCTTCGGTTAGCGGAACGACGGAATGAGCAGTTCTTC
TRBV7-2	TRBD2	TRBJ2-3	.	CASSLASGSTDTQYF	TGTGCCAGCAGCTTAGCTAGCGGGAGCACAGATACGCAGTATTTT
TRBV11-2	.	TRBJ1-2	.	CASSLGAGSGYGYTF	TGTGCCAGCAGCTTAGGGGCGGGGTCCGGCTATGGCTACACCTTC
TRBV5-6	.	TRBJ2-2	.	CASSWGHTGELFF	TGTGCCAGCAGCTGGGGCCACACCGGGGAGCTGTTTTTT
TRBV28	TRBD2	TRBJ2-5	.	CASSLPTSGGGINQETQYF	TGTGCCAGCAGTTTACCGACTAGCGGGGGAGGGATAAACCAAGAGACCCAGTACTTC
TRBV18	TRBD1	TRBJ1-1	.	CASSLPGQGNTEAFF	TGTGCCAGCTCTCTCCCCGGACAGGGTAACACTGAAGCTTTCTTT
TRBV19	TRBD2	TRBJ2-5	.	CASNGGLRPETQYF	TGTGCCAGTAATGGGGGACTACGACCGGAGACCCAGTACTTC
TRBV11-2	.	TRBJ2-2	few	CASSPIRGGVGTGELFF	TGTGCCAGCAGCCCGATTAGGGGGGGGGTCGGCACCGGGGAGCTGTTTTTT
TRBV7-8	TRBD2	TRBJ2-2	once	CASSLGLTSGPTGELFF	TGTGCCAGCAGCTTAGGGCTGACTAGCGGGCCGACCGGGGAGCTGTTTTTT
TRBV7-9	TRBD2	TRBJ2-1	.	CASGGLAGYNEQFF	TGTGCCAGCGGGGGACTAGCGGGCTACAATGAGCAGTTCTTC